One and the same sample provided the 3 T cell receptor beta chains below, sequenced in a study of shared clonotypes between healthy human individuals. Only in-frame clones appear in the TCRdb table, and some are missing; sequencing was by immunoSEQ multiplex PCR. The table records about a million clones, around 74% of them present only once. Sequencing used memory CD4+ T cells sorted from blood. Subset noted: CD45RA-negative fraction. These receptor sequences come from a man between 18 and 29 years old in good health.

This clone was counted between two and nine times. J is TRBJ1-1 and V is TRBV30; TRBD1 is a possible D gene (6 bases). The CDR3 consists of 14 residues. V lost 1 base and J 1 base, leaving 10 bases between the germline ends. In germline, CDR1 is GTSNPN, CDR2 SVGIG (reference sequence). CDR3 protein: CAWSGRGKNTEAFF. The CDR3 DNA reads as TGTGCCTGGAGTGGTAGGGGGAAGAACACTGAAGCTTTCTTT.

The chain has TRBV19 and TRBJ1-5; 7 bases align to TRBD1. CDR3 length: 16 residues. V was pared by 7 bases and J by 4 bases, with 13 bases of the junction left unmatched. The germline V gene has CDR1 LNHDA and CDR2 SQIVND (reference sequence). This CDR3 reads CASTSQGRALNQPQHF. The CDR3, as DNA: TGTGCCAGTACCTCACAGGGGCGGGCCTTAAATCAGCCCCAGCATTTT.

This chain links TRBV10-3 with TRBJ2-5, with no clear D. Germline CDR1 reads ENHRY; CDR2 reads SYGVKD. The CDR3 spans 12 residues. Deletions cut 2 bases from V and 1 base from J, with 2 bases between. The CDR3 sequence: CAISEIQETQYF. As DNA, the CDR3 is TGTGCCATCAGTGAGATCCAAGAGACCCAGTACTTC.